The rows below give T cell receptor beta chains drawn from one sample of a study of shared clonotypes between healthy human individuals. Method: immunoSEQ multiplex PCR; TCRdb's copy keeps in-frame clones and lacks some. The data contain about 2.3 million clones, just over 90% of them singletons. Sequencing was done on a sample of naive CD4+ T cells from PBMCs. These receptors all come from a young man in good health. Some clones in this sample may be carry-over from other donors' samples. The CDR3 runs from the conserved cysteine through the conserved F or W. The D gene is left open where the match is weak. Clone size is given for some rows only: seen once, a few or many times, or a class if the clone is expanded.

v_call	clone_size	j_call	d_call	cdr3_aa	cdr3_nt
TRBV4-1	-	TRBJ1-3	TRBD1	CASSQADRAIGDTIYF	TGCGCCAGCAGCCAGGCTGACAGGGCGATAGGGGACACCATATATTTT
TRBV2	-	TRBJ1-5	-	CASSDRAGRQPQHF	TGTGCCAGCAGTGATAGGGCAGGGCGTCAGCCCCAGCATTTT
TRBV5-8	-	TRBJ1-4	TRBD1	CASSLGTGVDEKLFF	TGTGCCAGCAGCTTAGGCACAGGGGTCGATGAAAAACTGTTTTTT
TRBV18	-	TRBJ2-7	-	CASSPGSGSYEQYF	TGTGCCAGCTCACCGGGTTCCGGTTCCTACGAGCAGTACTTC
TRBV7-2	-	TRBJ1-2	-	CASSLGLGAGNYGYTF	TGTGCCAGCAGCTTAGGGCTGGGGGCCGGTAACTATGGCTACACCTTC
TRBV5-1	-	TRBJ2-3	-	CASRSGTTSGDTDTQYF	TGCGCCAGCAGATCCGGGACGACATCGGGAGACACAGATACGCAGTATTTT
TRBV7-9	-	TRBJ2-6	-	CASMAGVFSEFAGANVLTF	TGTGCCAGCATGGCCGGGGTCTTCAGTGAGTTCGCTGGGGCCAACGTCCTGACTTTC
TRBV6-5	-	TRBJ1-2	-	CASSYSIRQTNYGYTF	TGTGCCAGCAGTTACTCGATACGGCAGACTAACTATGGCTACACCTTC
TRBV10-3	-	TRBJ2-3	-	CAIQGSADTQYF	TGTGCCATCCAGGGGAGCGCAGATACGCAGTATTTT
TRBV28	-	TRBJ2-4	-	CASSHRRISPLAKNIQYF	TGTGCCAGCAGTCATCGCCGGATCTCCCCGCTAGCCAAAAACATTCAGTACTTC
TRBV6-1	-	TRBJ2-3	-	CASTLWGSTDTQYF	TGTGCCAGCACCCTCTGGGGGAGTACAGATACGCAGTATTTT
TRBV2	once	TRBJ2-2	TRBD1	CASSEVGQTGELFF	TGTGCCAGCAGTGAAGTGGGACAGACCGGGGAGCTGTTTTTT
TRBV7-9	-	TRBJ1-1	TRBD1	CASSRESRGVPEAFF	TGTGCCAGCAGTAGGGAGAGCAGGGGGGTTCCTGAAGCTTTCTTT